These 32 T cell receptor beta chains originate from one sample sequenced in a study of cytomegalovirus exposure and HLA in healthy donors. Primers for the PCR totalled 60 Vbeta and 13 Jbeta. Libraries were prepared by immunoSEQ multiplex PCR; TCRdb keeps only in-frame clonotypes and omits some of them. The repertoire holds about 95,000 clones, with about 80% as singletons. The sample comprised PBMCs. The origin of the receptors is a man aged 25-45 years in good health and CMV-seropositive.

V usage is TRBV9 and J usage is TRBJ1-4, with TRBD1 matching 9 bases. The CDR3 has 15 residues. Germline lookup yields CDR1 SGDLS and CDR2 YYNGEE. V gave up 4 bases and J gave up 8 bases; unmatched junction bases: 9. The CDR3 nucleotides are TGTGCCAGCAGCCCCCAGACAGGGGGAAGAGAAAAACTGTTTTTT. Its translation is CASSPQTGGREKLFF.

This clone has more than one count but fewer than ten. V and J are TRBV4-2 and TRBJ2-2, with 8 positions matching TRBD2. Per the germline V gene, CDR1 is LGHNA and CDR2 is YNFKEQ. The V gene end was trimmed by 1 base and the J gene end by 5 bases; junction bases not matched to a gene: 6. The CDR3 extends over 16 amino acids. The chain's CDR3 is CASSQGTGGPTGELFF. CDR3 coding DNA: TGTGCCAGCAGCCAAGGGACGGGGGGGCCAACCGGGGAGCTGTTTTTT.

The V gene is TRBV7-9, the J gene TRBJ1-1; 8 bases line up with TRBD1. The length of the CDR3 is 16 residues. J gave up 1 base and V 3 bases, and 7 bases lay outside the gene matches. The germline CDR1 and CDR2 sequences are SEHNR and FQNEAQ (reference sequence). The CDR3 loop reads CASSLGDRSANTEAFF. CDR3 nucleotides: TGTGCCAGCAGCTTGGGGGACAGGAGCGCGAACACTGAAGCTTTCTTT.

This chain connects TRBV5-4 to TRBJ1-1, with TRBD1 matching over 10 bases. The CDR3 loop spans 14 amino acids. The J segment lost 5 bases and the V segment lost 4 bases, leaving 5 bases of the junction unmatched. Germline assignment: CDR1 SGHNT and CDR2 YYREEE (reference sequence). The CDR3, as DNA: TGTGCCAGCAGCAGGGGACAGGGGAATACTGAAGCTTTCTTT. This gives the protein CASSRGQGNTEAFF.

CDR3 in DNA: TGCAGCGGCTCGATAGCGGGAGGTAATGAGCAGTTCTTC. This sequence encodes CSGSIAGGNEQFF. The V gene is TRBV29-1, the J gene TRBJ2-1; 10 bases align to TRBD2. This CDR3 comprises 13 residues. The V segment lost 7 bases and the J segment 7 bases; nucleotides outside the gene matches: 7. Looked up from germline, CDR1 is SQVTM and CDR2 is ANQGSEA.

The chain combines TRBV9 with TRBJ2-2, with TRBD2 matching 10 bases. Germline loops: CDR1 SGDLS, CDR2 YYNGEE. This CDR3 is 16 amino acids long. Trimming removed 0 bases from V and 4 bases from J; junction bases left unmatched: 3. The CDR3 DNA is TGTGCCAGCAGCGTAGCGGCTAGCGGGGGCACCGGGGAGCTGTTTTTT. It codes for CASSVAASGGTGELFF.

The CDR3 DNA follows: TGTGCCAGCTCGATCCGAGACAGGGCCACCGGGGAGCTGTTTTTT. Protein product: CASSIRDRATGELFF. J is TRBJ2-2 and V is TRBV2, with 7 bases aligning to TRBD1. The CDR3 has 15 residues. CDR1 SNHLY and CDR2 FYNNEI come from the germline V gene. V was clipped by 8 bases and J by 4 bases; unmatched bases: 10.

This rearrangement joins TRBV27 to TRBJ2-1; 7 bases are shared with TRBD2. This CDR3 is 17 amino acids long. Germline CDR1 reads MNHEY; CDR2 reads SMNVEV (reference sequence). V trimming: 5 bases; J trimming: 1 base; junction bases outside the gene matches: 11. CDR3 amino acids: CASSGGVGDMSYNEQFF. CDR3 DNA: TGTGCCAGCAGTGGGGGGGTCGGGGATATGTCCTACAATGAGCAGTTCTTC.

The rearrangement joins TRBV9 to TRBJ1-2, with D possibly TRBD1 on 5 matching bases. V was trimmed by 2 bases and J by 1 base, leaving 6 bases between them. Germline values: CDR1 SGDLS, CDR2 YYNGEE. The CDR3 length is 13 residues. This chain's CDR3 is CASSVDSNYGYTF. CDR3 DNA: TGTGCCAGCAGCGTTGACAGTAACTATGGCTACACCTTC. Complete variable domain (other parts from reference TRBV9 and TRBJ1-2): DSGVTQTPKHLITATGQRVTLRCSPRSGDLSVYWYQQSLDQGLQFLIQYYNGEERAKGNILERFSAQQFPDLHSELNLSSLELGDSALYFCASSVDSNYGYTFGSGTRLTVV.

The chain combines TRBV28 with TRBJ1-5; 7 bases match TRBD1. Germline assignment: CDR1 MDHEN and CDR2 SYDVKM. Trimming at V came to 4 bases and at J to 2 bases, leaving 11 bases not matched to a gene. The CDR3 has 17 residues. CDR3 protein: CASSSTSLTGGNQPQHF. The CDR3 DNA sequence: TGTGCCAGCAGTTCGACCTCGCTTACAGGGGGCAATCAGCCCCAGCATTTT.

The gene calls are TRBV28 and TRBJ2-2, with D maybe TRBD1 (5 bases). The CDR3 totals 16 residues. V lost 1 base and J lost 3, with 12 bases in between. CDR1 and CDR2 from the germline V gene are MDHEN and SYDVKM. CDR3 in DNA: TGTGCCAGCAGTTTATTCGCCAGGGCCTACACCGGGGAGCTGTTTTTT. Its translation: CASSLFARAYTGELFF.

The chain is built from TRBV7-9 and TRBJ1-1, with 12 bases matching TRBD1. The V and J ends lost 4 bases and 7 bases, in that order; junction bases with no gene match: 4. The CDR3 runs 14 residues. The germline V gene encodes CDR1 SEHNR and CDR2 FQNEAQ (reference sequence). The CDR3 is CASSWDRGPGEAFF. The CDR3 DNA reads TGTGCCAGCAGCTGGGACAGGGGGCCGGGTGAAGCTTTCTTT.

The chain carries TRBV2 and TRBJ1-6; 8 bases fit TRBD1. V shed 10 bases and J 4 bases; nucleotides not matched to a gene: 9. Germline CDR1 SNHLY, CDR2 FYNNEI. The CDR3 contains 15 residues. CDR3 nucleotide sequence: TGTGCCACCCAGCCAGGGGGCGCTTATAATTCACCCCTCCACTTT. Translated: CATQPGGAYNSPLHF.

This chain connects TRBV7-2 to TRBJ1-2; tentatively, D is TRBD1 (6 bases). Deletions cut 5 bases from V and 8 bases from J, with 18 bases between. In germline, CDR1 is SGHTA, CDR2 FQGNSA. The CDR3 spans 14 residues. CDR3 region: CASSGPRGAQGYTF. The CDR3, as DNA: TGTGCCAGCAGCGGCCCACGGGGGGCGCAGGGCTACACCTTC.

CDR3 loop: CASSAGQRIYEKLFF. CDR3 nucleotides: TGTGCCAGCAGTGCGGGACAGCGGATTTATGAAAAACTGTTTTTT. The gene calls are TRBV25-1 and TRBJ1-4, with 7 bases that match TRBD1. The J segment lost 6 bases and the V segment lost 4 bases, leaving 8 bases of the junction unmatched. The CDR3 spans 15 residues. CDR1 and CDR2 from the germline V gene are MGHDK and SYGVNS. The entire variable domain, with the rest obtained from reference TRBV25-1 and TRBJ1-4, is as follows: EADIYQTPRYLVIGTGKKITLECSQTMGHDKMYWYQQDPGMELHLIHYSYGVNSTEKGDLSSESTVSRIRTEHFPLTLESARPSHTSQYLCASSAGQRIYEKLFFGSGTQLSVL.

J is TRBJ2-5 and V is TRBV11-2, with 8 bases that match TRBD2. The CDR3 spans 15 residues. Looked up from germline, CDR1 is SGHAT and CDR2 is FQNNGV. J was trimmed by 5 bases and V by 1 base; bases with no gene match: 6. CDR3 region: CASSLGTGGRETQYF. The CDR3 DNA is TGTGCCAGCAGCTTAGGCACGGGGGGGAGGGAGACCCAGTACTTC.

J is TRBJ2-3 and V is TRBV4-3; TRBD2 is a possible D gene (5 bases). CDR1 LGHNA and CDR2 YSLEER come from the germline V gene. The CDR3 has 15 amino acids. The V end lost 0 bases, the J end lost 4 bases, and 11 bases lay between the germline ends. Written as DNA, the CDR3 is TGCGCCAGCAGCCAAGAAACGAAGGGAGCAGATACGCAGTATTTT. Its translation: CASSQETKGADTQYF.

This clone was detected only a few times. The chain couples TRBV4-3 to TRBJ2-3, with 8 bases matching TRBD1. The CDR3 consists of 16 residues. J gave up 1 base and V 1 base, and 4 bases lay outside the gene matches. Germline values: CDR1 LGHNA, CDR2 YSLEER. Here the CDR3 reads CASSQGAQGGTDTQYF. As DNA, the CDR3 is TGCGCCAGCAGCCAAGGAGCACAGGGGGGCACAGATACGCAGTATTTT.

J is TRBJ2-3 and V is TRBV18; weak D call: TRBD1 (6 bases). From germline, CDR1 is KGHSH and CDR2 LQKENI. The CDR3 totals 14 residues. V was shortened by 3 bases and J by 2 bases, with 9 bases between the two germline ends. Written as DNA, the CDR3 is TGTGCCAGCTCACCCGGACAGCCCACAGATACGCAGTATTTT. Translated, it gives CASSPGQPTDTQYF.

The chain couples TRBV2 to TRBJ2-1, with 9 nucleotides matching TRBD1. The germline V gene has CDR1 SNHLY and CDR2 FYNNEI. The CDR3 has 15 residues. The ends lost 7 bases at V and 6 bases at J; junction bases unmatched: 10. The CDR3 here is CASTTGTGSLNEQFF. CDR3 nucleotide sequence: TGTGCCAGCACCACCGGGACAGGGTCCCTCAATGAGCAGTTCTTC.

This clone was seen more than once but under ten times. The V gene is TRBV11-3, the J gene TRBJ2-1; 13 nucleotides align to TRBD2. Germline V gene lookup returns CDR1 SGHNT and CDR2 YENEEA. The CDR3 is made up of 15 amino acids. V dropped 5 bases and J dropped 8; count of bases not matched to a gene: 6. The CDR3 bases are TGTGCCAGCAGCGCAGGACTAGCGGGAGTCGATGAGCAGTTCTTC. Translating gives CASSAGLAGVDEQFF.

This clone was observed a single time. The chain combines TRBV7-3 with TRBJ1-2; 9 positions match TRBD1. With 5 bases clipped from V and 7 bases from J, the junction kept 14 bases outside the gene matches. CDR3 size: 16 residues. Germline loops: CDR1 SGHTA, CDR2 FQGTGA. The DNA for the CDR3 is TGTGCCAGCAGCCTCACCGGGACAGGGCCAATCGGTGGCTACACCTTC. It is translated as CASSLTGTGPIGGYTF. Combining the CDR3 with reference TRBV7-3 and TRBJ1-2 gives the whole variable domain GAGVSQTPSNKVTEKGKYVELRCDPISGHTALYWYRQSLGQGPEFLIYFQGTGAADDSGLPNDRFFAVRPEGSVSTLKIQRTERGDSAVYLCASSLTGTGPIGGYTFGSGTRLTVV.

This clone was observed a single time. J is TRBJ2-1 and V is TRBV28; 12 nucleotides match TRBD2. The CDR3 consists of 16 residues. The V gene end was trimmed by 5 bases and the J gene end by 4 bases; junction bases not matched to a gene: 6. Germline CDR1 MDHEN, CDR2 SYDVKM. The CDR3 DNA reads TGTGCCAGCAGTCCCCGCGGACTAGCGGGATACAATGAGCAGTTCTTC. Amino acid sequence: CASSPRGLAGYNEQFF.

V is TRBV28 and J is TRBJ1-4, with TRBD1 as a possible D gene (5 bases). In germline, CDR1 is MDHEN, CDR2 SYDVKM. This CDR3 contains 15 residues. V lost 5 bases, J lost 5 bases, and 15 bases lay in between. As DNA, the CDR3 is TGTGCCAGCAGTCCACGGGGGGTTACGAATGAAAAACTGTTTTTT. Residues: CASSPRGVTNEKLFF.

The chain couples TRBV6-1 to TRBJ2-4, with D uncertain. Germline V gives CDR1 MNHNS, CDR2 SASEGT. Trimming removed 4 bases at V and 2 bases at J, with 9 bases between. This CDR3 region has 14 residues. As DNA, the CDR3 is TGTGCCAGCAGTGCCCCGGGTTCCAAAAACATTCAGTACTTC. The encoded protein is CASSAPGSKNIQYF.

This clone is a singleton in its sample. The chain employs TRBV19 and TRBJ2-1; possible D gene TRBD1, 5 bases. This CDR3 region has 16 residues. The ends were cut back, 4 bases at V and 7 bases at J, with 20 bases in the middle. The germline V gene has CDR1 LNHDA and CDR2 SQIVND (reference sequence). The CDR3, as DNA: TGTGCCAGTAGTAGCTACTGGACACCGAGTGGGAATGAGCAGTTCTTC. Its protein product is CASSSYWTPSGNEQFF.

CDR3 region: CASSERGGGDTDTQYF. The CDR3 bases are TGTGCCAGCAGTGAGCGGGGGGGTGGGGACACAGATACGCAGTATTTT. The chain carries TRBV2 and TRBJ2-3, with 9 bases identical to TRBD2. The junction had 6 bases not matched to a gene; V was cut back by 3 bases and J by 2 bases. Germline V gives CDR1 SNHLY, CDR2 FYNNEI. CDR3 length: 16 amino acids.

The chain joins TRBV9 to TRBJ2-5; TRBD2 might be the D (7 bases). This CDR3 has 15 residues. The V gene's germline CDR1 is SGDLS and CDR2 YYNGEE. The germline V and J ends were trimmed by 4 bases and 0 bases, with 13 bases remaining between them. The CDR3 loop reads CASSTGGGYQETQYF. The CDR3 nucleotides read TGTGCCAGCAGCACTGGCGGGGGCTACCAAGAGACCCAGTACTTC.

This chain links TRBV7-9 with TRBJ1-3, with 7 bases that match TRBD1. The CDR3 sequence is 18 residues long. V lost 2 bases and J lost 5; bases outside the gene matches: 15. Germline V CDR1 and CDR2: SEHNR, FQNEAQ (reference sequence). CDR3 sequence reads: CASSLLEQRQGPRNTIYF. The CDR3 nucleotides are TGTGCCAGCAGCTTATTGGAGCAGCGACAGGGCCCCCGAAACACCATATATTTT.

CDR3 DNA sequence: TGCGCCAGCAGCTTGTCAGGCCTTTACAATGAGCAGTTCTTC. This encodes CASSLSGLYNEQFF. The rearrangement joins TRBV5-1 to TRBJ2-1; D remains ambiguous. Deletions cut 1 base from V and 4 bases from J, with 9 bases between. The CDR3 is 14 amino acids. Germline lookup yields CDR1 SGHRS and CDR2 YFSETQ.

V and J are TRBV6-6 and TRBJ2-1; perhaps TRBD2 as D (5 bases). The germline V gene encodes CDR1 MNHNY and CDR2 SVGAGI (reference sequence). The CDR3 sequence is 16 residues long. V was trimmed by 0 bases and J by 4 bases, leaving 13 bases between them. The CDR3: CASSYSIGVRYNEQFF. The CDR3 DNA is TGTGCCAGCAGTTACTCGATCGGGGTGAGGTACAATGAGCAGTTCTTC.

This clone was observed a few times. The chain combines TRBV7-3 with TRBJ2-2; D is ambiguous. This CDR3 region has 14 residues. Between the trimmed V and J ends, which lost 2 bases and 5 bases, there was a span of 9 bases. Germline CDR1 SGHTA, CDR2 FQGTGA. This CDR3 reads CASSLAQFTGELFF. CDR3 coding DNA: TGTGCCAGCAGCTTAGCGCAATTTACCGGGGAGCTGTTTTTT.